This T cell receptor beta chain was found in a study of beta chain features in type 1 diabetes. Reverse transcribing all isolated RNA meant expressed TCRB transcripts were sequenced. Sequenced by immunoSEQ multiplex PCR; TCRdb stores in-frame clones only, minus some. The repertoire consists of fewer than 650,000 clones, with 15% to 18% occurring once and the leading ten covering more than 0.08%. Germline assignment: CDR1 SGHTA and CDR2 FQGNSA. CDR3 length: 17 amino acids. V shed 3 bases and J 4 bases; nucleotides not matched to a gene: 11. This sequence originates from a man younger than 30 in good health. V is TRBV7-2 and J is TRBJ2-5, with 10 positions matching TRBD1. The sample consisted of naive CD4+ T cells from blood. CDR3 bases: TGTGCCAGCAGCTTTTGGGACAGGGGAAACTATAGAGAGACCCAGTACTTC. Translation gives CASSFWDRGNYRETQYF.